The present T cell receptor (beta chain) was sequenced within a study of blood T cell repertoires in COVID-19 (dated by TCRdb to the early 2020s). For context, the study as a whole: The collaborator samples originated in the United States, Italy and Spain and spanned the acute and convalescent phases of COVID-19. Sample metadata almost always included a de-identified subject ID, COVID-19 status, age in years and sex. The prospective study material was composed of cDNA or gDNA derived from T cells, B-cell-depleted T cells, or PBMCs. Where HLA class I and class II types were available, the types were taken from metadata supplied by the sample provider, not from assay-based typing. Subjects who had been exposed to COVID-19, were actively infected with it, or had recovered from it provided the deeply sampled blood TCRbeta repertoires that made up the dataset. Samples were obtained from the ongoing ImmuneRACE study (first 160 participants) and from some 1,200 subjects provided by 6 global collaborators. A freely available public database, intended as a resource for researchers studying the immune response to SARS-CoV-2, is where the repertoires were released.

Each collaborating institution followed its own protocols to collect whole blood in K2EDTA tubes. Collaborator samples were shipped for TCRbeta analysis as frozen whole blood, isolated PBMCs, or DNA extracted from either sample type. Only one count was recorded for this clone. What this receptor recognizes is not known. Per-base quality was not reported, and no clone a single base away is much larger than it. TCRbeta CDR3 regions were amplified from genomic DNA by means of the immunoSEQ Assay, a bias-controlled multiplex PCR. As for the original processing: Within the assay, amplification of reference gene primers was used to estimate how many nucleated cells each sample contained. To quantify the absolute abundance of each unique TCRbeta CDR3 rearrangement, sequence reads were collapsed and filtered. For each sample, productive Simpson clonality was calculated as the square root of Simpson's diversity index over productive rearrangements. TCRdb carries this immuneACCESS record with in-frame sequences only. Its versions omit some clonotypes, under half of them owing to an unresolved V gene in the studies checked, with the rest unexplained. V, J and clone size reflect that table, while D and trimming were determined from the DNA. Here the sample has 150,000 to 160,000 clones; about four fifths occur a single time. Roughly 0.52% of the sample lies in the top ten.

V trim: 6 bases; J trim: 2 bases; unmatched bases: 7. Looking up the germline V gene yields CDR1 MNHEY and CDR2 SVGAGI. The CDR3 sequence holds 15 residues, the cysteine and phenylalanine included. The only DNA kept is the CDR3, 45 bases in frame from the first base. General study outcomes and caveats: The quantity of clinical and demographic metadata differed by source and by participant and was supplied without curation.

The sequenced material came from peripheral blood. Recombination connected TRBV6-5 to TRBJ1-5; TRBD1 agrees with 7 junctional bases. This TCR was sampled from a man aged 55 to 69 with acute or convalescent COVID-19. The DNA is TGTGCCAGCAGGCACAGGGGTTCAGGCAATCAGCCCCAGCATTTT. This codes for CASRHRGSGNQPQHF.